This T cell receptor beta chain was retrieved from a study of blood T cells in healthy people across ages. Alongside a J-beta primer mix, a sample-barcoded 5' primer served in a second PCR lasting roughly 7 to 11 cycles. TCRdb passed the 5' RACE reads through MiXCR, listing each CDR3 protein once. The sample lists 590,000 or so distinct CDR3 sequences; 25% to 35% were seen once. This clonotype occurred many times. This TCR came from a woman over 75 in good health. Sequencing was performed on blood.

The CDR3 loop is CASSFLRTSTDTQYF. The CDR3 nucleotides read TGTGCCAGCAGCTTCTTAAGGACGAGCACAGATACGCAGTATTTT. The V gene is TRBV7-6, the J gene TRBJ2-3; D call uncertain. CDR3 length: 15 amino acids. Germline CDR1 is SGHVS and CDR2 is FNYEAQ. With 3 bases removed from V and 0 bases from J, the gap between germline ends came to 10 bases.